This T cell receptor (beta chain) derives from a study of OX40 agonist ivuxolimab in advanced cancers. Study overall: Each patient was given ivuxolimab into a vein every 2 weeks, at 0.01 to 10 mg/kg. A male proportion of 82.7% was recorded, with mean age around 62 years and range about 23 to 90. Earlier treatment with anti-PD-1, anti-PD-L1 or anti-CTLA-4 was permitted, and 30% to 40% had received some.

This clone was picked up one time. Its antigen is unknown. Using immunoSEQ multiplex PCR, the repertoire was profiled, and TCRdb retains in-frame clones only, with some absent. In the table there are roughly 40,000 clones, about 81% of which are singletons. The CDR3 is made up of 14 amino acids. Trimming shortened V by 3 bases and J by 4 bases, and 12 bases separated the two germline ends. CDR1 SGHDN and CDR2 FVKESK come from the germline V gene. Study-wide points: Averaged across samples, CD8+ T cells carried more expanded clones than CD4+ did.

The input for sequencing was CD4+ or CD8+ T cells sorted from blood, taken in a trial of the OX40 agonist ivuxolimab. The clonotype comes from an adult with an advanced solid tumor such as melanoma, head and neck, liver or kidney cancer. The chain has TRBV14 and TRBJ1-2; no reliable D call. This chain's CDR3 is CASSHHGTSYGYTF. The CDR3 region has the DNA TGTGCCAGCAGCCATCATGGAACCAGCTATGGCTACACCTTC. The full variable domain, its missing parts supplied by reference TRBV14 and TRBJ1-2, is EAGVTQFPSHSVIEKGQTVTLRCDPISGHDNLYWYRRVMGKEIKFLLHFVKESKQDESGMPNNRFLAERTGGTYSTLKVQPAELEDSGVYFCASSHHGTSYGYTFGSGTRLTVV.